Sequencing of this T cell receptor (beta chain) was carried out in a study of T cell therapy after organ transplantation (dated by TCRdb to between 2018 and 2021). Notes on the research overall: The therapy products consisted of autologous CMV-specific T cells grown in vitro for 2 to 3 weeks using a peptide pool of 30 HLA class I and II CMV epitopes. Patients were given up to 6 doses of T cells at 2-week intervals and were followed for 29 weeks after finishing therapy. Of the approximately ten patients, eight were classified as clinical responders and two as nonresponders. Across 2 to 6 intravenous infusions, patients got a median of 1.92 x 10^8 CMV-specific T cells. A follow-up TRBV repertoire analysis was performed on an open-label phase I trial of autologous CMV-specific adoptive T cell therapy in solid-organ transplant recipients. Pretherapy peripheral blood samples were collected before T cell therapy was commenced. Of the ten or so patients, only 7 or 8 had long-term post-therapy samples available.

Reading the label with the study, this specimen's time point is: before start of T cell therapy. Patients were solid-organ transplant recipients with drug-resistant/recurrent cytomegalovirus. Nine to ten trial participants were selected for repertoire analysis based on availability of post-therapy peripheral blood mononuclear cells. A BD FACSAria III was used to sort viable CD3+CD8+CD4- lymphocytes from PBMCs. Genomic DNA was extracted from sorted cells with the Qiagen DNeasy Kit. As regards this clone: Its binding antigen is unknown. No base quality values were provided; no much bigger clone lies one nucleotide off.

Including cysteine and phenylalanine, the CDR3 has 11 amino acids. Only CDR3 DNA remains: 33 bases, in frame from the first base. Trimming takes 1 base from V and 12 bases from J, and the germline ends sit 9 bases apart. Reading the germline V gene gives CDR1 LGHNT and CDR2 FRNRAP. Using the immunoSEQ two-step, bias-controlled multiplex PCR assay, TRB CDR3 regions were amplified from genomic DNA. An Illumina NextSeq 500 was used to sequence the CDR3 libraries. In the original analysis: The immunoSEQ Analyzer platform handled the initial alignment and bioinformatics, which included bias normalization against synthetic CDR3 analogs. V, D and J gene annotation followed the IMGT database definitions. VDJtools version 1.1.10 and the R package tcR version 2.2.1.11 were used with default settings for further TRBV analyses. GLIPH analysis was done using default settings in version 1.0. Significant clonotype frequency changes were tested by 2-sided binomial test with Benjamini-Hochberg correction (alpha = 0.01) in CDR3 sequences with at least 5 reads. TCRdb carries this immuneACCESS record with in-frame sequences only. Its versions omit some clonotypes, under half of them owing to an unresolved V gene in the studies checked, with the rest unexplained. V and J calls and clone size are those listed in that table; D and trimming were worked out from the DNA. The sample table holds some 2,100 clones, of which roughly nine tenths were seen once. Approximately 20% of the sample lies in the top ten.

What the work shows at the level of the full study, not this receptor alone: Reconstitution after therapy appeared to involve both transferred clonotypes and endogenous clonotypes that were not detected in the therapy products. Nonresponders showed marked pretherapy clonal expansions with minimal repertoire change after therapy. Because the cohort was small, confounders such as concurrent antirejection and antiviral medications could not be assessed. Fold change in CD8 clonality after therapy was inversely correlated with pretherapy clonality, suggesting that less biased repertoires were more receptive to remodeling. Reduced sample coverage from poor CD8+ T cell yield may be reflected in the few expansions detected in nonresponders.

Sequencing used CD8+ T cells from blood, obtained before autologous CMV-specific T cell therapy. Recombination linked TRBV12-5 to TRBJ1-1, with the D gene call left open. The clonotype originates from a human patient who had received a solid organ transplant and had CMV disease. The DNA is TGTGCTAGTGGTTTGGAAGCCGGATCTTTCTTT. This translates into CASGLEAGSFF.